This T cell receptor (beta chain) was sequenced in a study of beta chain features in type 1 diabetes (dated by TCRdb to between 2018 and 2020). Broadly, across the study: Patients and healthy donors did not differ in mean age, gender distribution, total cell number or subset yield. A total of about 100,000,000 sorted cells were examined across all samples, and RNA yield correlated strongly with the number of cells per subset. In the study, recently diagnosed type 1 diabetes patients and matched healthy donors were compared on the TCRB repertoires of their sorted circulating CD4+ T cell subsets. Regulatory and stem cell-like memory subsets were obtained from only 8 patients and about eight healthy donors, while naive and central memory subsets were obtained from all 30 or so donors. What the study reported, not specific to this receptor: Shorter templates might have been favored by PCR, but patient and control samples were amplified and corrected together, so both groups would have been affected equally by any skew. At VDJ recombination sites, type 1 diabetes patients had fewer insertions and more deleted nucleotides, which implies abnormalities in thymic rearrangement. Because cDNA was sequenced instead of genomic DNA, highly expressing activated cells could be over-represented, though the groups showed no difference in activation or CD3 levels. HLA sub-analyses involved small numbers of individuals, so any influence of HLA type on TCRB rearrangement remained unresolved. The naive, central memory and regulatory TCRB repertoires appeared to resemble one another more closely among patients than among healthy donors. Type 1 diabetes patients showed a moderate but significant shortening of TCRB CDR3 length in all four CD4+ subsets.

The High Capacity cDNA Reverse Transcription Kit was used to reverse transcribe all of the isolated RNA, meaning that expressed TCRB transcripts were what got sequenced. Deep immunoSEQ sequencing was applied to naive, central memory and regulatory T cell samples, giving an average of roughly 3.5 million total reads per sample. Sorted cells were lysed in RLT buffer and RNA was extracted with DNase-treated RNeasy Micro or Mini kits, depending on cell number. To prevent cross-contamination, each cell subset was processed individually, whereas patient and healthy donor samples were processed jointly. The immunoSEQ multiplex PCR was used to amplify TCRB sequences from cDNA, generating 87-bp fragments that spanned the CDR3 region. The amplicons were sequenced using the Illumina HiSeq platform. On the authors' methods: Synthetic template baselines were used to correct PCR bias computationally, reads within Hamming distance 2 were collapsed, and singletons that could not be merged were discarded. Reads were aligned against IMGT so that V, D and J genes, CDR3 length and insertions or deletions at six rearrangement sites could be assigned. Within each subset, clonotype counts were normalized to sorted cell number, and only after that were true diversity and Gini coefficients computed with the tcR R package. The overlap coefficient, calculated on TCRB nucleotide sequences, was used to measure repertoire sharing. Out-of-frame TCRB sequences from naive cells were analyzed to stand in for the pre-selection repertoire. TCRdb provides this immuneACCESS table in a form limited to in-frame rearrangements. Some clones are lacking; in checked studies, under half of them reflect an unresolved V gene, and why the rest are absent is not known. That table gives V, J and clone size, and the DNA gave D and trimming. For this sample the table gives fewer than 650,000 clones, of which around 15% were detected only once. The ten biggest clones cover 0.07% to 0.095% of the sample.

The count of this clone is one. The antigen it recognizes is unknown. Base-call qualities are not available, and no considerably larger clone is one nucleotide away. The germline V gene supplies CDR1 KGHSH and CDR2 LQKENI. The junction shows trimming of 0 bases on V and 4 bases on J, plus 10 bases between the germline ends. The CDR3 numbers 14 residues from cysteine through phenylalanine. The kept DNA is CDR3 alone, 42 bases in frame from the first base. Each donor gave one peripheral blood draw, roughly 110 mL on average, collected into heparinised tubes. A BD FACSAria II was used to sort naive, central memory, regulatory and stem cell-like memory CD4+ T cells with a panel that included CD45RO, CCR7, CD25, CD127, CD95 and CD27. A purity above 98% was achieved for all sorted populations. Right away, PBMCs were isolated by Lymphoprep density gradient centrifugation and were stained directly, with no culture step. So that batch effects would be minimized, each experiment stained and sorted samples in pairs, pairing one healthy donor with one patient.

The TCR sequence derives from a man younger than 35 in good health. Sequencing was done on a sample of naive CD4+ T cells from blood. What this sample's cell subset or site label stands for: true naive CD4+ T cells. This chain joins TRBV18 to TRBJ2-7, with the D gene not clear enough to name. The CDR3 is CASSPPRVSYEQYF. The DNA reads as follows: TGTGCCAGCTCACCACCAAGGGTTTCGTACGAGCAGTACTTC.